This TCR beta chain comes out of a study of control samples from healthy donors and cancer patients. Data came from immunoSEQ multiplex PCR; TCRdb stores just in-frame clones and leaves some out. This sample carries about 140,000 clones, about 85% of them seen once, and the ten largest clones take around 10%. The germline CDR1 and CDR2 sequences are SGHTA and FQGNSA. The CDR3 covers 12 residues. Regarding this clone: Germline and junction disagree at one end, which may indicate a read error.

This TCR derives from a woman under 40 in good health. The J gene is TRBJ2-5, the V gene TRBV7-2; D might be TRBD1 or TRBD2, each matching 5 bases. Sequenced input: blood. The CDR3 protein is CASSSPPGPPDF. For the CDR3, the DNA is TGTGCCAGCAGCTCTCCCCCGGGACCCCCCGACTTC.